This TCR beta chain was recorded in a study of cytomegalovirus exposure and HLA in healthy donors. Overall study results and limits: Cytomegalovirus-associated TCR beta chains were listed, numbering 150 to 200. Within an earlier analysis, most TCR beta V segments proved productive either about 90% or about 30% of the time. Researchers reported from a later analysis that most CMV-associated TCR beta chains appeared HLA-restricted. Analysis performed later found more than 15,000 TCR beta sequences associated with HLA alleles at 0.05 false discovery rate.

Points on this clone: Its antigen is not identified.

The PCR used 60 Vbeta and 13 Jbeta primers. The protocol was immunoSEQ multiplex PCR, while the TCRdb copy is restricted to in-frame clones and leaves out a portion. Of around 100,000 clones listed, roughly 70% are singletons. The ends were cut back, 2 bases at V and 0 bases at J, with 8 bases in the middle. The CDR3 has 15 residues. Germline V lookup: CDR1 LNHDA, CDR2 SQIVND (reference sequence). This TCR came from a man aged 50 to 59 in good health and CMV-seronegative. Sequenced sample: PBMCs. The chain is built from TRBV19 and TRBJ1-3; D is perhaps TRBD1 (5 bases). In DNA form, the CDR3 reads TGTGCCAGTAGTATACAACAGGCCTCTGGAAACACCATATATTTT. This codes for CASSIQQASGNTIYF.